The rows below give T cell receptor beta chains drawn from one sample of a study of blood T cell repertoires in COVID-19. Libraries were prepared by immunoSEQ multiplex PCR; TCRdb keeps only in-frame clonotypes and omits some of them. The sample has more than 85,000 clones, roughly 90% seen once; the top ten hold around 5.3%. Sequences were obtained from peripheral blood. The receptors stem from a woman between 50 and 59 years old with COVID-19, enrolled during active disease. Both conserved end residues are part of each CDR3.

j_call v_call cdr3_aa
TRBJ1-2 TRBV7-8 CASSFKTGGRGDGYTF
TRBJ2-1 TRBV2 CASSHAGGSDYYNEQFF
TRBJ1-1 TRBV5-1 CASQGQMNTEAFF
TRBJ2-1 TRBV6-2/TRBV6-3 CASSYFGLAGAGNEQFF
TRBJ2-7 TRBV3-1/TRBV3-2 CASSQGDRTYEQYF
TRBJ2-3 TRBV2 CASRGGRTGPTDTQYF
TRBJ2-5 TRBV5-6 CASRPGLEETQYF
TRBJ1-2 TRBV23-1 CASLTGGCGYTF
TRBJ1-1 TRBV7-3 CASSPGMNTEAFF
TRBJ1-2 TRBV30 CAWSVKGLRGYTF